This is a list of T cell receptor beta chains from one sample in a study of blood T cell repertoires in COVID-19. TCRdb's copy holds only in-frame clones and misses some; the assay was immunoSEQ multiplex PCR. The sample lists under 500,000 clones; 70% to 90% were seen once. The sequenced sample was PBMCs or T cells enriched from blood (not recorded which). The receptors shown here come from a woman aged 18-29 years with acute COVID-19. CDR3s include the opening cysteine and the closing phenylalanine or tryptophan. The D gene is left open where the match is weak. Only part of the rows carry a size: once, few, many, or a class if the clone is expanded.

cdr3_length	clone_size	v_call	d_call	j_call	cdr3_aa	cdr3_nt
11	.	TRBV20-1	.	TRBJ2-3	CSARSGDTQYF	TGCAGTGCAAGGAGCGGGGATACGCAGTATTTT
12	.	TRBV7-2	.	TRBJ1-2	CASSLGAQGYTF	TGTGCCAGCAGCTTAGGGGCACAAGGCTACACCTTC
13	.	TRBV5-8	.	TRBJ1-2	CASSLLVAYGYTF	TGTGCCAGCAGCTTACTGGTCGCCTATGGCTACACCTTC
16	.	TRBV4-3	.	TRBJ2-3	CASSQVWNRDTDTQYF	TGCGCCAGCAGCCAAGTATGGAACAGGGACACAGATACGCAGTATTTT
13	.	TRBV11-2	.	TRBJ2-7	CASSLDREGEQYF	TGTGCCAGCAGCTTAGACAGGGAAGGCGAGCAGTACTTC
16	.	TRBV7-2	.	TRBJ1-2	CASSFRRDFRGWGYTF	TGTGCCAGCAGCTTTCGCAGGGATTTTAGAGGATGGGGCTACACCTTC
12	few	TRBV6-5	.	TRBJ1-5	CAVQQGAQPQHF	TGTGCCGTCCAACAGGGAGCTCAGCCCCAGCATTTT
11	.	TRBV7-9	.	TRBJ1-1	CASSLGSRAFF	TGTGCCAGCAGCTTAGGGAGTCGAGCTTTCTTT
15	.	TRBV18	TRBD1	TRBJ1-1	CASSPRDRGSPEAFF	TGTGCCAGCTCACCAAGGGACAGGGGATCACCCGAAGCTTTCTTT
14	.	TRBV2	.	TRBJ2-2	CASSRQTNTGELFF	TGTGCCAGCAGTCGACAGACGAACACCGGGGAGCTGTTTTTT
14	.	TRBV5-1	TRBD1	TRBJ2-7	CASRVDRGRSEQYF	TGCGCCAGCAGGGTGGACAGGGGGCGTTCCGAGCAGTACTTC
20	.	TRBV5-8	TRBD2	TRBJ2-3	CASSLPAEGGLAGVTDTQYF	TGTGCCAGCAGCTTGCCTGCCGAGGGGGGACTAGCGGGAGTCACAGATACGCAGTATTTT
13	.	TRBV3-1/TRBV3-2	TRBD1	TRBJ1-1	CASSQDTGAEAFF	TGTGCCAGCAGCCAAGATACAGGGGCTGAAGCTTTCTTT
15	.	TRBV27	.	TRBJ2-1	CASSLRPAGYNEQFF	TGTGCCAGCAGTTTACGTCCAGCGGGTTACAATGAGCAGTTCTTC
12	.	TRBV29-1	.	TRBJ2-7	CSVGGVGYEQYF	TGCAGCGTTGGGGGGGTGGGCTACGAGCAGTACTTC
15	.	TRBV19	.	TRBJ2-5	CASSIDARGQETQYF	TGTGCCAGTAGTATTGACGCCAGGGGACAAGAGACCCAGTACTTC
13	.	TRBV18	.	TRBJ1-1	CASSPTKNTEAFF	TGTGCCAGCTCACCAACAAAGAACACTGAAGCTTTCTTT
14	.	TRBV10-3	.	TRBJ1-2	CAISESNRVYGYTF	TGTGCCATCAGTGAGTCGAACAGGGTCTATGGCTACACCTTC
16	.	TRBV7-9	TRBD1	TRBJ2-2	CASSLGGQADTGELFF	TGTGCCAGCAGCTTAGGGGGACAGGCTGACACCGGGGAGCTGTTTTTT
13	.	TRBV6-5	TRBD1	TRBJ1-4	CASWDRGYEKLFF	TGTGCCAGTTGGGACAGGGGTTATGAAAAACTGTTTTTT
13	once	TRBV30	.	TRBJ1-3	CAWSGTAGNTIYF	TGTGCCTGGAGTGGGACAGCTGGAAACACCATATATTTT
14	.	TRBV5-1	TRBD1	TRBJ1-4	CASSGGTGNEKLFF	TGCGCCAGCAGCGGAGGGACAGGGAATGAAAAACTGTTTTTT
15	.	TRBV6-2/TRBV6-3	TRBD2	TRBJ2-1	CASSYGSLAGGEEFF	TGTGCCAGCAGTTACGGTAGTCTAGCGGGGGGGGAGGAGTTCTTC
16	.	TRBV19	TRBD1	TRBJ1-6	CATTPSGGNYNSPLHF	TGTGCCACCACTCCTTCAGGGGGCAACTATAATTCACCCCTCCACTTT
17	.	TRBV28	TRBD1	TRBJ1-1	CASSFGQGTLGDTEAFF	TGTGCCAGCAGTTTCGGACAGGGAACCCTGGGTGACACTGAAGCTTTCTTT
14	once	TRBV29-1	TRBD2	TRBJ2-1	CSVLLAGGYYEQFF	TGCAGCGTTCTACTAGCGGGAGGGTACTATGAGCAGTTCTTC
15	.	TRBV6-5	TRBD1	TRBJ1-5	CASSTGTGPNQPQHF	TGTGCCAGCAGCACCGGGACAGGACCAAATCAGCCCCAGCATTTT
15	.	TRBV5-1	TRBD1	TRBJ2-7	CASSLTGQGVHEQYF	TGCGCCAGCAGCCTTACTGGCCAGGGGGTACACGAGCAGTACTTC